The clone carrying this T cell receptor (beta chain) was detected a few times. The sample has other DNA sequences that encode this CDR3 too. Germline lookup yields CDR1 SQVTM and CDR2 ANQGSEA. V was trimmed by 6 bases and J by 4 bases, leaving 10 bases between them. CDR3 size: 12 residues. The method was immunoSEQ multiplex PCR; TCRdb's version includes in-frame clones alone and lacks a portion of them. The top ten hold 9% to 10% of the sample, which has 75,000 to 95,000 clones, 85% to 90% seen once. This sample is part of a study of control samples from healthy donors and cancer patients. The receptor was isolated from a woman aged 45-65 years with colorectal cancer. This sequence joins TRBV29-1 and TRBJ1-3; tentative D call: TRBD1 (6 bases). The sample consisted of PBMCs. CDR3 in DNA: TGCAGCGTACAGGGATCCGGAAACACCATATATTTT. It is translated as CSVQGSGNTIYF.